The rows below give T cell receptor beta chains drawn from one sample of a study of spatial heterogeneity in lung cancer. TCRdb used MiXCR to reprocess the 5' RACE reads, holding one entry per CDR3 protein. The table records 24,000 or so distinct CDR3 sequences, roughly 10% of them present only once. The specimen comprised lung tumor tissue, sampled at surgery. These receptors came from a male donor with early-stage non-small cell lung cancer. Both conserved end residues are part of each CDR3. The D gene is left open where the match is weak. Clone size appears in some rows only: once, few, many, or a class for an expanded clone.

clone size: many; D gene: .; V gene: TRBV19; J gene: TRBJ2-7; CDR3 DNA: TGTGCCAGTAGTGGTATTCTTCAGGGCAGCCACGAGCAGTACTTC; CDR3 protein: CASSGILQGSHEQYF
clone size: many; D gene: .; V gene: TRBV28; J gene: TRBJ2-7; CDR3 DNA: TGTGCCAGCAACCCTTTGGCCCGAACAGGTGGAGACGAGCAGTACTTC; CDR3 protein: CASNPLARTGGDEQYF
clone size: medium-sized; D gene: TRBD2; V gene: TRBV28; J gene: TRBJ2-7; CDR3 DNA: TGTGCCAGCAGCTCGTCGACTAGCGGGAGATCCGAGCAGTACTTC; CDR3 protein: CASSSSTSGRSEQYF
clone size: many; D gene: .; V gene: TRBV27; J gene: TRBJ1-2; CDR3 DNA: TGTGCCAGCAGTTTCCAAAACACGAACTATGGCTACACCTTC; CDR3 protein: CASSFQNTNYGYTF
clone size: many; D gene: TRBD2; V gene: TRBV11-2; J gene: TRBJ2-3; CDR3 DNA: TGTGCCAGCATCCACCCGGGGGGGCAAGATACGCAGTATTTT; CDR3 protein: CASIHPGGQDTQYF
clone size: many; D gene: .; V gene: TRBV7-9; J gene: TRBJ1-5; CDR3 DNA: TGTGCCAGCAGCTTAGGGGGGGCCCCCAATCAGCCCCAGCATTTT; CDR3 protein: CASSLGGAPNQPQHF
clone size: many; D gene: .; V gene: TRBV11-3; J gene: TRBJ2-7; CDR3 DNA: TGTGCCAGCAGCCCCCGGGGCTCCTACGAGCAGTACTTC; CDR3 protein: CASSPRGSYEQYF
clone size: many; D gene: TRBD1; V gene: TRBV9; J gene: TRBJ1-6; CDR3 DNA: TGTGCCAGCAGCAGACAGGGGGCGAATTCACCCCTCCACTTT; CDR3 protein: CASSRQGANSPLHF
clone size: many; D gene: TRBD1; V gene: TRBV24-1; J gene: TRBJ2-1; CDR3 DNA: TGTGCCACCAGTGAATACGGGACAGGGTCCTACAATGAGCAGTTCTTC; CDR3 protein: CATSEYGTGSYNEQFF
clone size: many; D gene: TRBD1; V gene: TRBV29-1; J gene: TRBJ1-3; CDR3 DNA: TGCAGCGTTCTGGACAGGCCTGGAAACACCATATATTTT; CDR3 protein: CSVLDRPGNTIYF
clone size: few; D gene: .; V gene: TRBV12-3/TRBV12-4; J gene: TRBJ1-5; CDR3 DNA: TGTGCCAGCAGTTTTGGGTGGCGGGGGAGAGGTCAGCCCCAGCATTTT; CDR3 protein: CASSFGWRGRGQPQHF
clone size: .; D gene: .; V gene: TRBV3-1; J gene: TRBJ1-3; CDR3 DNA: TGTGCCAGCAACCAGGGGAGCTCTGGAAACACCATATATTTT; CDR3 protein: CASNQGSSGNTIYF
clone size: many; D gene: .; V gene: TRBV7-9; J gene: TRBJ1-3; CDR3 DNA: TGTGCCAGCAGCTTACCGGTCACACCTTCTGGAAACACCATATATTTT; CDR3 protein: CASSLPVTPSGNTIYF
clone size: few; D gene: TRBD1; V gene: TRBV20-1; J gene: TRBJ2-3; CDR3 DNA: TGCAGTGCTCGTAGACAGGGCGGTGGAGCAGATACGCAGTATTTT; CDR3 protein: CSARRQGGGADTQYF
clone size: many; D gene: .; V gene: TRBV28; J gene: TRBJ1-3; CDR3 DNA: TGTGCCAGCAGTTTCCTCTCGGGGAAGGGAATGAACACCATATATTTT; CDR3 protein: CASSFLSGKGMNTIYF
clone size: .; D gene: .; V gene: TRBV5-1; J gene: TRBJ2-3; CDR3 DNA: TGCGCCAGCAGCGGAGACATGGGGAGCGATACGCAGTATTTT; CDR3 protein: CASSGDMGSDTQYF
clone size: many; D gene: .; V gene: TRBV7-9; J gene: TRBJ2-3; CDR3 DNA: TGTGCCAGCAGCTTAGCAGGCCCAGCGGCAGATACGCAGTATTTT; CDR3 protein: CASSLAGPAADTQYF
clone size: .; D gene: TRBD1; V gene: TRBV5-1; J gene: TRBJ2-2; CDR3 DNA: TGCGCCAGCAGCTTGGAGGGACAGGAAAACACCGGGGAGCTGTTTTTT; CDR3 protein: CASSLEGQENTGELFF
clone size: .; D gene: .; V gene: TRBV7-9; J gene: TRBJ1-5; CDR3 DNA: TGTGCCAGCAGCTTGGACGCATCTTTCAATCAGCCCCAGCATTTT; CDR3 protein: CASSLDASFNQPQHF
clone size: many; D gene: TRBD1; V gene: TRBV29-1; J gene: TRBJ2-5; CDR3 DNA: TGCAGCGCCCTAGACAGGGGGGTCGAGACCCAGTACTTC; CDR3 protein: CSALDRGVETQYF
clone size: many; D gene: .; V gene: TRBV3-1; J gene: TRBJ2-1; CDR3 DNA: TGTGCCAGCAGGACTAGTGGCAATGAGCAGTTCTTC; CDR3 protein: CASRTSGNEQFF
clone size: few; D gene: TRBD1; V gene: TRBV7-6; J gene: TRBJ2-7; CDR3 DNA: TGTGCCAGCAGCTGGGACAGGGAGTCCTACGAGCAGTACTTC; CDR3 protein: CASSWDRESYEQYF
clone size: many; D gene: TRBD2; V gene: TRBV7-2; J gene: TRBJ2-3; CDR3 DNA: TGTGCCAGCAGCTTGGTAGCGGGAGGGGGCACAGATACGCAGTATTTT; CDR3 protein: CASSLVAGGGTDTQYF
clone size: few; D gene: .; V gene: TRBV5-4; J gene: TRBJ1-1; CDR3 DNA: TGTGCCAGCAGCTTTCAGGGGAACACTGAAGCTTTCTTT; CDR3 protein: CASSFQGNTEAFF
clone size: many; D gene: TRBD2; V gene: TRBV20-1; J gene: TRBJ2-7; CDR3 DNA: TGCAGTGGACTAGCGGGGGGACCTTACGAGCAGTACTTC; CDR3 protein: CSGLAGGPYEQYF
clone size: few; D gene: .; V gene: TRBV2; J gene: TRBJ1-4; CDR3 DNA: TGTGCCAGCATGAGTCGGTGGACTAATGAAAAACTGTTTTTT; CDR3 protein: CASMSRWTNEKLFF
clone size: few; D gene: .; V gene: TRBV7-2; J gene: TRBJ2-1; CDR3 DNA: TGTGCCAGCAGCTTAGGTCTCCTCGCTACCTATGAGCAGTTCTTC; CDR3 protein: CASSLGLLATYEQFF
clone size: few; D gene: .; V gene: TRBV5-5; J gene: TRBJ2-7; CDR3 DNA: TGTGCCAGCAGCTTGGTCGGCTACGAGCAGTACTTC; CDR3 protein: CASSLVGYEQYF
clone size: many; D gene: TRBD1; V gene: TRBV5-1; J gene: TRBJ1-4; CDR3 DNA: TGCGCCAGCAGCCCCCAGGGGGCTACGGGTGAAAAACTGTTTTTT; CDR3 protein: CASSPQGATGEKLFF
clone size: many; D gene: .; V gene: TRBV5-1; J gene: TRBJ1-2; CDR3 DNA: TGCGCCAGCAGCCAGGGTAACTATGGCTACACCTTC; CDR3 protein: CASSQGNYGYTF
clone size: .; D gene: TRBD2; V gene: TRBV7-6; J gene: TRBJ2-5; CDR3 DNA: TGTGCCAGCAGCTTAGTATCCAGCGGGAGTGTCGGAGAGACCCAGTACTTC; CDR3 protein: CASSLVSSGSVGETQYF
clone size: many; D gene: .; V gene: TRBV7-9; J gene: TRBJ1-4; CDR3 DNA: TGTGCCAGCAGCTCCTCTGGCAGAAATGGTGAAAAACTGTTTTTT; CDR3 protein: CASSSSGRNGEKLFF
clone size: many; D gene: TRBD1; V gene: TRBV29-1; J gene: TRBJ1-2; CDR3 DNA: TGCAGCGTTGAGGGACAGAACTATGGCTACACCTTC; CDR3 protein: CSVEGQNYGYTF
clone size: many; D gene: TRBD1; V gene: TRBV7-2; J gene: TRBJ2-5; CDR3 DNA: TGTGCCAGCAGCCCCGGAGGACAGGGGCGAGAGACCCAGTACTTC; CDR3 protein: CASSPGGQGRETQYF
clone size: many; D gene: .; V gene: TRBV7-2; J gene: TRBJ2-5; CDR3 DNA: TGTGCCAGCAGCCCATGGAACGAGGAGACCCAGTACTTC; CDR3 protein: CASSPWNEETQYF
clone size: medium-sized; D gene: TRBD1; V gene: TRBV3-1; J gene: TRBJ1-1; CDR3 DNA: TGTGCCAGCAGCCAGCGACAGGGAGGGACAGCTTTCTTT; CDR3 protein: CASSQRQGGTAFF
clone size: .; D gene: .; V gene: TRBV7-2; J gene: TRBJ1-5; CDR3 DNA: TGTGCCAGCAGCTTAGATCAGGGGCGGGGACAGCCCCAGCATTTT; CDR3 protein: CASSLDQGRGQPQHF
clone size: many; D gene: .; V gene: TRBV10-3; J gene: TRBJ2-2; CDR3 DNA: TGTGCCATCAGTGAGGGCAGGGGAAACACCGGGGAGCTGTTTTTT; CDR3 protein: CAISEGRGNTGELFF
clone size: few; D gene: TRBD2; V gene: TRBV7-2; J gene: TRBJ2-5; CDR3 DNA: TGTGCCAGCAGCTCCAGCACTAGCGGGGGGGCCTATGAGACCCAGTACTTC; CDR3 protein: CASSSSTSGGAYETQYF
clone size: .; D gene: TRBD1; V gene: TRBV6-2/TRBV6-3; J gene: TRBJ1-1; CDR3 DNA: TGTGCCAGCAGTTTATCGGACAGGGGAAACACTGAAGCTTTCTTT; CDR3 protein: CASSLSDRGNTEAFF
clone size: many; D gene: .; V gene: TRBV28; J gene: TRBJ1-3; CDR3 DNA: TGTGCCAGCCAACGGGGTGGACCCTCTGGAAACACCATATATTTT; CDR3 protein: CASQRGGPSGNTIYF
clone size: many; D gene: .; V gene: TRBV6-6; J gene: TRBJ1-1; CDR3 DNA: TGTGCCAGCAGTTACGAACCCTCGGGAGGCACTGAAGCTTTCTTT; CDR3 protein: CASSYEPSGGTEAFF
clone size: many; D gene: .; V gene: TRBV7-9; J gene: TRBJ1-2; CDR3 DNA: TGTGCCAGCTGGAGCTATGGCTACACCTTC; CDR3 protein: CASWSYGYTF
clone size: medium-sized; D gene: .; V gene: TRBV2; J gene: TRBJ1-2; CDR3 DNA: TGTGCCAGCAGTGAAAGGCCCAACTATGGCTACACCTTC; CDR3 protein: CASSERPNYGYTF
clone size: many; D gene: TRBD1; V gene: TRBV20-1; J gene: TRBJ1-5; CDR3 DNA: TGCAGTGTAGCGGGACAGGGGGTCCAGCCCCAGCATTTT; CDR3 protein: CSVAGQGVQPQHF
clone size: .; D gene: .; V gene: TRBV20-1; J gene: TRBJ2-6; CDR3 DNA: TGCAGTGCGAGTAAAACTAGGGCCAACGTCCTGACTTTC; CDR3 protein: CSASKTRANVLTF
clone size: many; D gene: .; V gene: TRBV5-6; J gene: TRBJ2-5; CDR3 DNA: TGTGCCAGCAGCACCGGACAGCGCGCGCAAGAGACCCAGTACTTC; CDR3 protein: CASSTGQRAQETQYF
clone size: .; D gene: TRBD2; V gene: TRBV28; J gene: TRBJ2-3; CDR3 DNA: TGTGCCAGCAGTCCCATTAGAGCGGGGGCGGCAGATACGCAGTATTTT; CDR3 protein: CASSPIRAGAADTQYF
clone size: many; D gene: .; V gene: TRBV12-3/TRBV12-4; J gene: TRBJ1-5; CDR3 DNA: TGTGCCAGCAGTCCCGGAATCTCGGGGCAGCCCCAGCATTTT; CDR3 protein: CASSPGISGQPQHF
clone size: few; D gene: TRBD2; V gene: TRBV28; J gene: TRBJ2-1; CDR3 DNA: TGTGCCAGCAGCCCCCCGGGGGGGTCCCATGAGCAGTTCTTC; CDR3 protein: CASSPPGGSHEQFF
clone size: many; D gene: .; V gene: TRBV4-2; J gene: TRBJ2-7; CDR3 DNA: TGTGCCAGCAGCCAAGTACGTCATACCTACGAGCAGTACTTC; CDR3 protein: CASSQVRHTYEQYF
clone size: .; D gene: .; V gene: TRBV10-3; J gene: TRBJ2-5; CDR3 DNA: TGTGCCATCAGTGACTGGGGAGCTAGGGAGACCCAGTACTTC; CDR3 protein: CAISDWGARETQYF
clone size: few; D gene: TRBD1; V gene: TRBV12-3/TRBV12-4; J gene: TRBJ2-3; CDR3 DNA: TGTGCCAGCAGTTGGTGGCTAGGACAGGGGGCAACAGATACGCAGTATTTT; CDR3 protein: CASSWWLGQGATDTQYF
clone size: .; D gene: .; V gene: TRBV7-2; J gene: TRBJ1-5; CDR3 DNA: TGTGCCAGCAGCTCCTCAGGGATTAGCAATCAGCCCCAGCATTTT; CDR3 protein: CASSSSGISNQPQHF
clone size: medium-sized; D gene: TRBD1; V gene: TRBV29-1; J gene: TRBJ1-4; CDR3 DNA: TGCAGCGTCGGGACAGCGGAAAAACTGTTTTTT; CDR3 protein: CSVGTAEKLFF
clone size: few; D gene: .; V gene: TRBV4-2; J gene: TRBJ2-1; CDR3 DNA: TGTGCCAGCAGCCAAGCCGGTGTCTCCTACAATGAGCAGTTCTTC; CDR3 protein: CASSQAGVSYNEQFF
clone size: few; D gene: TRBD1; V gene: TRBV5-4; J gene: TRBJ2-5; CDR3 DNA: TGTGCCAGCAGCCGGACAGGGGCCAACCAAGAGACCCAGTACTTC; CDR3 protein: CASSRTGANQETQYF
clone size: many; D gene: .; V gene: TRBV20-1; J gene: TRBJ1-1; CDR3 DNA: TGCAGTGTTCCGGGGGGGCGCTGGGCTGAAGCTTTCTTT; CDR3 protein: CSVPGGRWAEAFF